This is a list of T cell receptor beta chains from one sample in a study of early T cells in non-severe SARS-CoV-2 infection. MiXCR, applied by TCRdb to the 5' RACE reads, yields one record per CDR3 protein. This table has about 100,000 distinct CDR3 sequences, 12% appearing once. The sample taken for sequencing was whole blood. The receptors come from an adult who was a healthcare worker with PCR-confirmed SARS-CoV-2 infection or an uninfected control (not recorded which). The CDR3 runs from the conserved cysteine through the conserved F or W. Fields, in order: V gene, D gene, J gene, CDR3 length, clone size, CDR3 protein, CDR3 DNA. The D gene is left open where the match is weak. Not all rows give a size; the values are once, few, many and, for expanded clones, a class.

V: TRBV19
D: TRBD2
J: TRBJ2-7
length: 13
size: few
CDR3: CASSAAGVDEQYF
DNA: TGTGCCAGTAGCGCGGCGGGGGTCGACGAGCAGTACTTC

V: TRBV20-1
D: -
J: TRBJ2-5
length: 15
size: many
CDR3: CSVTISGLWLETQYF
DNA: TGCAGTGTAACCATCTCCGGCCTGTGGCTTGAGACCCAGTACTTC

V: TRBV30
D: TRBD1
J: TRBJ1-2
length: 12
size: few
CDR3: CAWDRAEYGYTF
DNA: TGTGCCTGGGACAGGGCGGAATATGGCTACACCTTC

V: TRBV6-5
D: TRBD2
J: TRBJ2-7
length: 13
size: few
CDR3: CASTSLADYEQYF
DNA: TGTGCCAGCACATCTCTAGCGGATTACGAGCAGTACTTC

V: TRBV12-3/TRBV12-4
D: -
J: TRBJ2-1
length: 13
size: few
CDR3: CASSNYGGNEQFF
DNA: TGTGCCAGCAGTAACTACGGTGGCAATGAGCAGTTCTTC

V: TRBV25-1
D: -
J: TRBJ1-2
length: 15
size: many
CDR3: CASSEWAGVNYGYTF
DNA: TGTGCCAGCAGTGAATGGGCAGGAGTTAACTATGGCTACACCTTC

V: TRBV7-3
D: TRBD2
J: TRBJ2-1
length: 16
size: -
CDR3: CASSQELAGGNNEQFF
DNA: TGTGCCAGCAGCCAGGAATTAGCGGGAGGAAACAATGAGCAGTTCTTC

V: TRBV15
D: -
J: TRBJ1-1
length: 14
size: many
CDR3: CATSREEGWTEAFF
DNA: TGTGCCACCAGCAGAGAGGAGGGATGGACTGAAGCTTTCTTT

V: TRBV6-5
D: -
J: TRBJ2-2
length: 14
size: many
CDR3: CASRRGALTGELFF
DNA: TGTGCCAGCAGACGGGGGGCTCTCACCGGGGAGCTGTTTTTT

V: TRBV29-1
D: TRBD1
J: TRBJ1-1
length: 13
size: few
CDR3: CSGDRGMNTEAFF
DNA: TGCAGCGGAGACAGGGGGATGAACACTGAAGCTTTCTTT

V: TRBV24-1
D: TRBD1
J: TRBJ2-3
length: 16
size: -
CDR3: CATSGGTVPSTDTQYF
DNA: TGTGCCACCAGTGGGGGGACAGTGCCTAGCACAGATACGCAGTATTTT

V: TRBV3-1
D: -
J: TRBJ2-2
length: 16
size: -
CDR3: CASSPFKSLGTGELFF
DNA: TGTGCCAGCAGCCCCTTTAAGTCCTTGGGCACCGGGGAGCTGTTTTTT

V: TRBV30
D: TRBD2
J: TRBJ2-7
length: 16
size: -
CDR3: CAWSASGASGRAEQYF
DNA: TGTGCCTGGAGTGCCTCCGGGGCTAGCGGGAGAGCCGAGCAGTACTTC

V: TRBV5-1
D: -
J: TRBJ1-6
length: 12
size: many
CDR3: CASSFGVEPLHF
DNA: TGCGCCAGCAGCTTCGGGGTTGAGCCCCTCCACTTT

V: TRBV27
D: TRBD2
J: TRBJ2-3
length: 15
size: -
CDR3: CASSLSSGGADTQYF
DNA: TGTGCCAGCAGTTTATCCAGCGGGGGAGCAGATACGCAGTATTTT

V: TRBV7-8
D: TRBD1
J: TRBJ2-2
length: 16
size: -
CDR3: CATPMTGRPNTGELFF
DNA: TGTGCCACCCCGATGACAGGGCGTCCGAACACCGGGGAGCTGTTTTTT

V: TRBV3-1
D: -
J: TRBJ1-6
length: 12
size: -
CDR3: CASSQSYSPLHF
DNA: TGTGCCAGCAGCCAAAGTTATTCACCCCTCCACTTT

V: TRBV6-1
D: -
J: TRBJ1-3
length: 14
size: few
CDR3: CATNFGSSGNTIYF
DNA: TGTGCCACCAATTTTGGGAGCTCTGGAAACACCATATATTTT

V: TRBV6-5
D: TRBD2
J: TRBJ2-3
length: 17
size: many
CDR3: CASSYSSGGAGSDTQYF
DNA: TGTGCCAGCAGCTACTCTAGCGGGGGGGCCGGGTCAGATACGCAGTATTTT

V: TRBV4-1
D: -
J: TRBJ1-1
length: 13
size: -
CDR3: CASSQGHNTEAFF
DNA: TGCGCCAGCAGCCAAGGACACAACACTGAAGCTTTCTTT

V: TRBV3-1
D: -
J: TRBJ2-7
length: 13
size: -
CDR3: CASSPDISYEQYF
DNA: TGTGCCAGCAGCCCGGACATCTCCTACGAGCAGTACTTC

V: TRBV12-3/TRBV12-4
D: -
J: TRBJ1-1
length: 13
size: many
CDR3: CASSLSRDTEAFF
DNA: TGTGCCAGCAGCCTTTCGAGGGACACTGAAGCTTTCTTT

V: TRBV19
D: -
J: TRBJ2-4
length: 14
size: few
CDR3: CASSALSTLPIQYF
DNA: TGTGCCAGTAGTGCATTATCAACCCTGCCCATTCAGTACTTC

V: TRBV7-2
D: TRBD2
J: TRBJ2-5
length: 15
size: -
CDR3: CASSPHGGEQETQYF
DNA: TGTGCCAGCAGCCCCCACGGGGGGGAACAAGAGACCCAGTACTTC

V: TRBV7-3
D: TRBD1
J: TRBJ2-1
length: 14
size: few
CDR3: CASSLGTAYNEQFF
DNA: TGTGCCAGCAGCTTGGGGACAGCCTACAATGAGCAGTTCTTC

V: TRBV7-8
D: -
J: TRBJ2-5
length: 14
size: few
CDR3: CASSPGRVQETQYF
DNA: TGTGCCAGCAGCCCCGGAAGGGTACAAGAGACCCAGTACTTC

V: TRBV6-6
D: TRBD1
J: TRBJ1-5
length: 14
size: -
CDR3: CAAQGQGAHQPQHF
DNA: TGTGCCGCCCAGGGGCAGGGGGCCCATCAGCCCCAGCATTTT

V: TRBV18
D: -
J: TRBJ2-7
length: 13
size: few
CDR3: CASSITGTYEQYF
DNA: TGTGCCAGCTCAATAACAGGGACCTACGAGCAGTACTTC

V: TRBV9
D: -
J: TRBJ1-6
length: 15
size: -
CDR3: CASSEGPGGNSPLHF
DNA: TGTGCCAGCAGCGAAGGGCCCGGGGGTAATTCACCCCTCCACTTT

V: TRBV10-2
D: TRBD2
J: TRBJ2-1
length: 15
size: -
CDR3: CASSEAGASYNEQFF
DNA: TGCGCCAGCAGTGAAGCGGGAGCTTCCTACAATGAGCAGTTCTTC

V: TRBV20-1
D: -
J: TRBJ2-3
length: 15
size: many
CDR3: CSAEDSVQGTDTQYF
DNA: TGCAGTGCCGAAGACTCAGTACAAGGCACAGATACGCAGTATTTT

V: TRBV20-1
D: -
J: TRBJ2-7
length: 14
size: many
CDR3: CSATRGKGSYEQYF
DNA: TGCAGTGCTACCCGGGGGAAGGGCTCCTACGAGCAGTACTTC

V: TRBV6-1
D: -
J: TRBJ2-3
length: 15
size: many
CDR3: CASRAKEGSTDTQYF
DNA: TGTGCCAGCAGGGCCAAGGAGGGAAGCACAGATACGCAGTATTTT

V: TRBV2
D: TRBD2
J: TRBJ2-7
length: 19
size: few
CDR3: CASSRNSIGTSGRGYEQYF
DNA: TGTGCCAGCAGCCGGAATTCGATCGGGACTAGCGGGAGAGGGTACGAGCAGTACTTC

V: TRBV19
D: TRBD2
J: TRBJ2-1
length: 16
size: -
CDR3: CASSIRRVAGDNEQFF
DNA: TGTGCCAGTAGTATAAGAAGGGTAGCGGGAGACAATGAGCAGTTCTTC

V: TRBV7-2
D: -
J: TRBJ2-1
length: 15
size: -
CDR3: CASSLAGRSYNEQFF
DNA: TGTGCCAGCAGCTTAGCAGGACGCTCCTACAATGAGCAGTTCTTC

V: TRBV28
D: -
J: TRBJ2-5
length: 11
size: few
CDR3: CASSLTETQYF
DNA: TGTGCCAGCAGTTTAACCGAGACCCAGTACTTC

V: TRBV19
D: TRBD2
J: TRBJ2-3
length: 15
size: few
CDR3: CASRGLATSTDTQYF
DNA: TGTGCCAGTAGGGGACTAGCGACTAGCACAGATACGCAGTATTTT

V: TRBV24-1
D: -
J: TRBJ1-5
length: 16
size: once
CDR3: CATCDPKRGDNQPQHF
DNA: TGTGCCACCTGTGATCCGAAACGCGGGGACAATCAGCCCCAGCATTTT

V: TRBV7-3
D: -
J: TRBJ2-1
length: 16
size: -
CDR3: CASSLARTSSYNEQFF
DNA: TGTGCCAGCAGCTTAGCGCGGACATCCTCCTACAATGAGCAGTTCTTC

V: TRBV19
D: -
J: TRBJ2-7
length: 17
size: -
CDR3: CTSSQGGFSADSYEQYF
DNA: TGTACCAGTAGTCAGGGAGGTTTTAGCGCGGACTCCTACGAGCAGTACTTC

V: TRBV9
D: TRBD2
J: TRBJ2-5
length: 17
size: many
CDR3: CASSVAGGLAGEETQYF
DNA: TGTGCCAGCAGCGTAGCCGGGGGACTAGCGGGAGAGGAGACCCAGTACTTC

V: TRBV7-2
D: -
J: TRBJ2-7
length: 15
size: -
CDR3: CASSLVSEGGNEQYF
DNA: TGTGCCAGCAGCTTAGTGTCCGAGGGAGGAAACGAGCAGTACTTC

V: TRBV29-1
D: -
J: TRBJ2-1
length: 12
size: many
CDR3: CSGTRSYNEQFF
DNA: TGCAGCGGTACTAGATCCTACAATGAGCAGTTCTTC